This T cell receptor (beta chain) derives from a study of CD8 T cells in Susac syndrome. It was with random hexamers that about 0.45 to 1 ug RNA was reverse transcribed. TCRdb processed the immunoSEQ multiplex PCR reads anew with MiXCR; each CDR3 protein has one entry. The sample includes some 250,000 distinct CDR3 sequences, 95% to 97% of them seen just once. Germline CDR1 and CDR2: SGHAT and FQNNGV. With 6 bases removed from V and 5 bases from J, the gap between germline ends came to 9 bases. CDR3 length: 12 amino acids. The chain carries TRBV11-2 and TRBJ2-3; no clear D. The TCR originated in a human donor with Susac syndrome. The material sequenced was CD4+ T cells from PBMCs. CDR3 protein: CASSQTEDTQYF. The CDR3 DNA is TGTGCCAGCAGTCAGACGGAAGATACGCAGTATTTT.